This T cell receptor beta chain was sequenced during a study of blood T cell repertoires in COVID-19. Study as a whole: PBMCs, B-cell-depleted T cells, or T cells provided the cDNA or gDNA that made up the material.

The CDR3 length is 15 residues. Looked up from germline, CDR1 is SGDLS and CDR2 is YYNGEE. The V end lost 0 bases, the J end lost 6 bases, and 13 bases lay between the germline ends. The repertoire was sequenced with immunoSEQ multiplex PCR; TCRdb's copy has only in-frame clones and lacks some. The sample has approximately 75,000 clones, more than 85% seen once. Material for sequencing was peripheral blood. This sequence was found in a man aged 60-69 years with acute or convalescent COVID-19. The V gene is TRBV9, the J gene TRBJ1-5; D not certain. CDR3 amino acids: CASSVGAHGGQPQHF. The CDR3 DNA reads as TGTGCCAGCAGCGTAGGGGCACACGGAGGTCAGCCCCAGCATTTT.